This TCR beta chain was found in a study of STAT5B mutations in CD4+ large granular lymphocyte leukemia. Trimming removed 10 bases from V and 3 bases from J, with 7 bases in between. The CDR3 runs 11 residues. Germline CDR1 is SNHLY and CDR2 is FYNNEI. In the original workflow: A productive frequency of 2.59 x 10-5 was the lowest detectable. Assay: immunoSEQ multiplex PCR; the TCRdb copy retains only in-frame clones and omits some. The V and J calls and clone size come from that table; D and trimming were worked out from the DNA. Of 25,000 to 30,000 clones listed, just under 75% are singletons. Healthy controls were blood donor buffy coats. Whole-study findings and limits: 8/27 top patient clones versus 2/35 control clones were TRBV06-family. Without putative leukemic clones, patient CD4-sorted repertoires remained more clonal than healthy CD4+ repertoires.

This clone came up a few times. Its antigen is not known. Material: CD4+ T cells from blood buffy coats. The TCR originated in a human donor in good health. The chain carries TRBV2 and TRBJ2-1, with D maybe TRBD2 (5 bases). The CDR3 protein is CAITSYNEQFF. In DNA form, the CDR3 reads TGTGCCATAACTAGCTACAATGAGCAGTTCTTC.